This T cell receptor (beta chain) was profiled in a study of prognosis after radiotherapy for stage I lung cancer. Prior chemotherapy, radiotherapy and other malignancies were absent; CT and PET/CT showed node-negative disease. Peripheral blood, about 5.4 milliliters per draw, was collected at each of two time points. Two-round multiplex PCR amplified TCR beta CDR3 from genomic DNA. Every TRBV and TRBJ gene had its own specific primer in first-round PCR. TCRdb recomputed calls from the multiplex PCR reads with MiXCR, one row per CDR3 protein. This sample carries 20,000 to 25,000 distinct CDR3 sequences, 30% to 45% of them seen once, and the ten largest clones take approximately 60%. In its sample, this clonotype was seen many times. CDR3 length equals 14 residues. Germline assignment: CDR1 LGHDT and CDR2 YNNKEL (reference sequence). V lost 3 bases to trimming and J lost 8 bases, with 16 bases between them.

This receptor was identified in a donor at least 50 years old with non-small cell lung cancer. The chain joins TRBV3-1 to TRBJ1-2; no clear D. This material consisted of PBMCs, taken before or after stereotactic body radiation therapy (not recorded which). For the CDR3, the DNA is TGTGCCAGCAGCCAGCGACACCACCTCGGGGGCTACACCTTC. Residues: CASSQRHHLGGYTF. Together with reference TRBV3-1 and TRBJ1-2, the CDR3 gives the full variable domain: DTAVSQTPKYLVTQMGNDKSIKCEQNLGHDTMYWYKQDSKKFLKIMFSYNNKELIINETVPNRFSPKSPDKAHLNLHINSLELGDSAVYFCASSQRHHLGGYTFGSGTRLTVV.